Presented here are 17 T cell receptor beta chains from one specimen sequenced in a study of cytomegalovirus exposure and HLA in healthy donors. The PCR used 60 Vbeta and 13 Jbeta primers. The assay was immunoSEQ multiplex PCR, and TCRdb's table has in-frame clones only and misses some. The sample lists under 300,000 clones, roughly 81% occurring once. Sequenced sample: PBMCs. The origin of the receptors is a woman aged 40 to 50 in good health and CMV-seropositive.

The chain is built from TRBV27 and TRBJ2-2, with 14 positions matching TRBD2. Germline V gene lookup returns CDR1 MNHEY and CDR2 SMNVEV (reference sequence). Trimming took 5 bases from V and 6 from J; bases not matched to a gene: 8. The CDR3 totals 17 residues. CDR3 sequence reads: CASSPRLAGGSAGELFF. The CDR3 DNA reads as TGTGCCAGCAGTCCCCGACTAGCGGGAGGGTCAGCCGGGGAGCTGTTTTTT.

The genes are TRBV28 and TRBJ2-5, with 10 bases lining up with TRBD2. This CDR3 is built from 15 residues. V was pared by 6 bases and J by 7 bases, with 11 bases of the junction left unmatched. Germline-derived CDR1 and CDR2 are MDHEN and SYDVKM. The CDR3, as DNA: TGTGCCAGCAGAATTAACAGCGGGAGGGCTAGGACCCAGTACTTC. Its protein product is CASRINSGRARTQYF.

The chain recombines TRBV21-1 with TRBJ1-2; TRBD1 is the table's D call and was not checked against the DNA. TRBV21-1 is a listed pseudogene. The CDR3 is made up of 14 amino acids. DNA for the CDR3: TGTGCCAGCAGCAAAAAGGGGCAGCCCTATGGCTACACCTTC. Translation: CASSKKGQPYGYTF.

This chain connects TRBV19 to TRBJ2-7, with D maybe TRBD2 (5 bases). Germline V CDR1 and CDR2: LNHDA, SQIVND (reference sequence). Trimming shortened V by 1 base and J by 6 bases, and 13 bases separated the two germline ends. The CDR3 loop spans 14 amino acids. In DNA form, the CDR3 reads TGTGCCAGTAGTATAGGTCACGGGATGGGCGAGCAGTACTTC. It specifies CASSIGHGMGEQYF.

The chain employs TRBV28 and TRBJ2-5; possible D gene TRBD2, 7 bases. V was trimmed by 6 bases and J by 2 bases, leaving 16 bases between them. The CDR3 totals 15 residues. Germline CDR1 is MDHEN and CDR2 is SYDVKM. The CDR3: CASRHPGGRQETQYF. The CDR3 DNA is TGTGCCAGCAGACACCCCGGGGGGCGACAAGAGACCCAGTACTTC.

The CDR3 sequence: CASRPMGGYEQYF. CDR3 sequence (DNA): TGTGCCAGTAGGCCGATGGGGGGCTACGAGCAGTACTTC. V usage is TRBV19 and J usage is TRBJ2-7, with a tentative D call TRBD2 (6 bases). CDR1 is LNHDA and CDR2 is SQIVND in the germline V gene (reference sequence). This CDR3 has 13 residues. The V and J ends lost 6 bases and 3 bases respectively, with 12 bases between them. Variable domain in full (rest from reference TRBV19 and TRBJ2-7): DGGITQSPKYLFRKEGQNVTLSCEQNLNHDAMYWYRQDPGQGLRLIYYSQIVNDFQKGDIAEGYSVSREKKESFPLTVTSAQKNPTAFYLCASRPMGGYEQYFGPGTRLTVT.

This clone showed up just a few times. The rearrangement links TRBV27 to TRBJ1-2, with D possibly matching TRBD1 (5 bases). Germline V gene sequence: CDR1 MNHEY, CDR2 SMNVEV (reference sequence). V shed 5 bases and J shed 4 bases, with 11 bases lying between them. This CDR3 spans 13 amino acids. CDR3: CASSPHGAYGYTF. DNA for the CDR3: TGTGCCAGCAGTCCGCATGGGGCCTATGGCTACACCTTC.

The chain has TRBV27 and TRBJ2-1, with D perhaps matching TRBD2 (5 bases). The V end was cut by 4 bases, the J end by 0 bases, with 16 bases between. The CDR3 is 17 residues long. Germline-derived CDR1 and CDR2 are MNHEY and SMNVEV (reference sequence). CDR3 sequence reads: CASSSLDSRGSYNEQFF. The CDR3 nucleotides read TGTGCCAGCAGTTCCCTCGACTCCCGGGGCTCCTACAATGAGCAGTTCTTC.

The J gene is TRBJ1-6, the V gene TRBV2, with 10 bases identical to TRBD1. Germline assignment: CDR1 SNHLY and CDR2 FYNNEI. J gave up 5 bases and V 6 bases, and 4 bases lay outside the gene matches. CDR3 length: 15 amino acids. CDR3 residues: CASRDRGPDNSPLHF. Written as DNA, the CDR3 is TGTGCCAGCAGAGACAGGGGGCCGGATAATTCACCCCTCCACTTT.

The rearrangement joins TRBV9 to TRBJ2-4, with 7 positions matching TRBD2. V lost 0 bases and J lost 1; bases outside the gene matches: 1. Germline V gene sequence: CDR1 SGDLS, CDR2 YYNGEE. This CDR3 has 15 amino acids. For the CDR3, the DNA is TGTGCCAGCAGCGTAGACGGGGGGGCCAAAAACATTCAGTACTTC. Translated, it gives CASSVDGGAKNIQYF.

As to this clone: This may be a read error: a much more frequent sequence differs by one nucleotide. V is TRBV28 and J is TRBJ2-1, with D unresolved. The V end lost 6 bases, the J end lost 5 bases, and 5 bases lay between the germline ends. The CDR3 has 11 amino acids. Germline values: CDR1 MDHEN, CDR2 SYDVKM. The CDR3 bases are TGTGCCAGCAGCTCTAACAATGAGCAGTTCTTC. This encodes CASSSNNEQFF.

The table lists this clone with a count of one. The chain links TRBV4-1 to TRBJ2-3; 7 bases are shared with TRBD2. In germline, CDR1 is MGHRA, CDR2 YSYEKL. The CDR3 contains 18 residues. V was clipped by 0 bases and J by 0 bases; unmatched bases: 9. The chain's CDR3 is CASSQDRLASISTDTQYF. The CDR3 DNA is TGCGCCAGCAGCCAAGACAGACTAGCCTCAATTAGCACAGATACGCAGTATTTT.

The J gene is TRBJ2-2, the V gene TRBV5-1; 7 positions agree with TRBD2. The CDR3 length is 17 residues. V gave up 4 bases and J gave up 7 bases; unmatched junction bases: 16. Per the germline V gene, CDR1 is SGHRS and CDR2 is YFSETQ. The CDR3: CASSPGVISGTVGELFF. The CDR3 region has the DNA TGCGCCAGCAGCCCTGGGGTGATCAGCGGGACGGTCGGGGAGCTGTTTTTT.

This clone was found once. This rearrangement joins TRBV7-2 to TRBJ1-2; 9 bases fit TRBD1. Germline loops: CDR1 SGHTA, CDR2 FQGNSA. The CDR3 has 15 amino acids. J lost 3 bases, V lost 4 bases, and 6 bases had no gene match. The CDR3 nucleotides are TGTGCCAGCAGCTCACCTGACAGGGGGGACTATGGCTACACCTTC. Its protein is CASSSPDRGDYGYTF.

This clone was observed a handful of times. The chain carries TRBV29-1 and TRBJ1-4, with 10 bases fitting TRBD1. The CDR3 length is 13 residues. V shed 7 bases, J shed 5 bases, and the junction held 4 bases outside the gene matches. The germline CDR1 and CDR2 sequences are SQVTM and ANQGSEA. CDR3 DNA: TGCAGCGCTTGGGGACAGGGGAATGAAAAACTGTTTTTT. Translation: CSAWGQGNEKLFF.

This chain uses TRBV9 with TRBJ2-7; a possible D gene is TRBD2 (6 bases). Germline loops: CDR1 SGDLS, CDR2 YYNGEE. Trimming took 3 bases from V and 4 from J, leaving 14 bases between them. The CDR3 spans 14 residues. The CDR3 is CASSGGTLGYEQYF. In DNA, the CDR3 is TGTGCCAGCAGCGGCGGGACTCTGGGGTACGAGCAGTACTTC.

V usage is TRBV4-3 and J usage is TRBJ2-1, with D possibly being TRBD2 (6 bases). The CDR3 has 15 amino acids. Germline-derived CDR1 and CDR2 are LGHNA and YSLEER. Trimming stripped 0 bases from V and 3 bases from J, with 9 bases between. The CDR3 DNA reads TGCGCCAGCAGCCAAGAAACGGGAGACTACAATGAGCAGTTCTTC. Residues: CASSQETGDYNEQFF.